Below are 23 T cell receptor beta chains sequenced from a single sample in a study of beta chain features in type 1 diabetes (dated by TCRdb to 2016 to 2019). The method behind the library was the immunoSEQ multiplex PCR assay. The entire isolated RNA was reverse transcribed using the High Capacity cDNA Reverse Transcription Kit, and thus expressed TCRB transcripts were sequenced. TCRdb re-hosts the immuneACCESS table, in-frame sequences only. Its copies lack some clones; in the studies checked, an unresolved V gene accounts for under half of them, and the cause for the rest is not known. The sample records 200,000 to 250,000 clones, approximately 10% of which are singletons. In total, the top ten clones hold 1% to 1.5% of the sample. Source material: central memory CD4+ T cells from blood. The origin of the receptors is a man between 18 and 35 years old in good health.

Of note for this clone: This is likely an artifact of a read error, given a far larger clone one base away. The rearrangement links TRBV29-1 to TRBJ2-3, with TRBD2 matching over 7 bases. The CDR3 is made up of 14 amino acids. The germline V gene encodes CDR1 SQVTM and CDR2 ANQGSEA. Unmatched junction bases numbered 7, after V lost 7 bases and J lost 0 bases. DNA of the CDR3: TGCAGCGGGGGGGGGACCGGAAGCACAGATACGCAGTATTTT. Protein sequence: CSGGGTGSTDTQYF.

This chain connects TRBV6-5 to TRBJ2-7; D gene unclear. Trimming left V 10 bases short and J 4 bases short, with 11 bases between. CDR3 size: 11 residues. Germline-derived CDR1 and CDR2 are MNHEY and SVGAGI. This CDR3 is CATTQSYEQYF. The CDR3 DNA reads TGTGCCACTACACAATCTTACGAGCAGTACTTC.

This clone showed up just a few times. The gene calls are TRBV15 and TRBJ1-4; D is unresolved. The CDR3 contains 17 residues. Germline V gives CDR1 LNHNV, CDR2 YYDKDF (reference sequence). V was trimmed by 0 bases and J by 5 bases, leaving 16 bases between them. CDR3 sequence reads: CATSRESKAGSNEKLFF. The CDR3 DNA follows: TGTGCCACCAGCAGAGAGTCTAAGGCAGGTTCGAATGAAAAACTGTTTTTT.

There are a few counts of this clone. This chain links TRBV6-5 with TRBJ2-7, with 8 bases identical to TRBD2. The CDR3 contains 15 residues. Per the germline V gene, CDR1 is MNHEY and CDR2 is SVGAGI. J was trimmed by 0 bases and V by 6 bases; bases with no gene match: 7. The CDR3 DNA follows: TGTGCCAGCAGGAGGAGCGGGAGCGTCTCCTACGAGCAGTACTTC. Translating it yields CASRRSGSVSYEQYF.

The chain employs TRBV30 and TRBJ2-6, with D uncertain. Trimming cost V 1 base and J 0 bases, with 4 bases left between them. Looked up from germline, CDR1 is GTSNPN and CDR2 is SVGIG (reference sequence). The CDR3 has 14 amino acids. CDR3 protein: CAWSENSGANVLTF. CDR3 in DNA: TGTGCCTGGAGTGAGAACTCTGGGGCCAACGTCCTGACTTTC. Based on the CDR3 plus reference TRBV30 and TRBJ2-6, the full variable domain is SQTIHQWPATLVQPVGSPLSLECTVEGTSNPNLYWYRQAAGRGLQLLFYSVGIGQISSEVPQNLSASRPQDRQFILSSKKLLLSDSGFYLCAWSENSGANVLTFGAGSRLTVL.

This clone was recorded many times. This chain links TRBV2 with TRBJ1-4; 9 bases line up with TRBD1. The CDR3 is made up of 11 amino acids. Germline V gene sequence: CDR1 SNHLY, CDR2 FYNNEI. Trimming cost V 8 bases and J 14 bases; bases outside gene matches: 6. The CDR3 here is CASRNRGHLFF. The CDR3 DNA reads TGTGCCAGCCGAAACAGGGGGCATCTGTTTTTT.

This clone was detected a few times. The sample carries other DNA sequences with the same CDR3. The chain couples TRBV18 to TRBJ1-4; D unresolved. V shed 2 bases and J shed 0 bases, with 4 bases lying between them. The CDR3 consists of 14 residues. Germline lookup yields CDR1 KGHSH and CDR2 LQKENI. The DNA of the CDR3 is TGTGCCAGCTCACCAGTCGCAACTAATGAAAAACTGTTTTTT. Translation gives CASSPVATNEKLFF. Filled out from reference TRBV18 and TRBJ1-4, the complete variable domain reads NAGVMQNPRHLVRRRGQEARLRCSPMKGHSHVYWYRQLPEEGLKFMVYLQKENIIDESGMPKERFSAEFPKEGPSILRIQQVVRGDSAAYFCASSPVATNEKLFFGSGTQLSVL.

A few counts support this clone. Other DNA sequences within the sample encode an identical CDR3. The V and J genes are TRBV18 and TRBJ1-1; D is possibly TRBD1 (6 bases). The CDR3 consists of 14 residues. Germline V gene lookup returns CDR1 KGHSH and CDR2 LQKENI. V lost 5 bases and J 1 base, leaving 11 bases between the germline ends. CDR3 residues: CASSSGQRNTEAFF. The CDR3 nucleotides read TGTGCCAGCTCATCAGGACAGAGGAACACTGAAGCTTTCTTT.

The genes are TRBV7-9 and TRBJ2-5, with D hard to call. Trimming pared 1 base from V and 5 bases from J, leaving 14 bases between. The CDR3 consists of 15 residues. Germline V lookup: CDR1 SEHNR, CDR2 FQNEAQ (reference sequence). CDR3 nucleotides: TGTGCCAGCAGCTTAGGTCGACCGGTAGGGGAGACCCAGTACTTC. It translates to CASSLGRPVGETQYF.

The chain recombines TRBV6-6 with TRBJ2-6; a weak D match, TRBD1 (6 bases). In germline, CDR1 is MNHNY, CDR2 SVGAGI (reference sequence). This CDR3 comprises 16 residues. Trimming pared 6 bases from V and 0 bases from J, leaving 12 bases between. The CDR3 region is CASRLRTDSGANVLTF. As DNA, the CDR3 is TGTGCCAGCAGGTTACGGACAGACTCTGGGGCCAACGTCCTGACTTTC.

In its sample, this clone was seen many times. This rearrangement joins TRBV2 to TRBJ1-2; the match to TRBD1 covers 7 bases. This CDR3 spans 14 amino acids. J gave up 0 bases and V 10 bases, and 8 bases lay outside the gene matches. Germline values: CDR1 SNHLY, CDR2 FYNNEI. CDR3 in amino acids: CATEDRDSNYGYTF. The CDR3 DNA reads TGTGCCACCGAAGACAGGGATTCTAACTATGGCTACACCTTC.

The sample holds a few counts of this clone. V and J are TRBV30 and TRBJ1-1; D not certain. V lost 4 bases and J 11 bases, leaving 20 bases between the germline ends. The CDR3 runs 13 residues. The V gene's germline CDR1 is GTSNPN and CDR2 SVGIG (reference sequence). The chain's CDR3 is CAWKLSRQESAFF. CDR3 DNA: TGTGCCTGGAAACTATCTAGGCAGGAATCGGCTTTCTTT.

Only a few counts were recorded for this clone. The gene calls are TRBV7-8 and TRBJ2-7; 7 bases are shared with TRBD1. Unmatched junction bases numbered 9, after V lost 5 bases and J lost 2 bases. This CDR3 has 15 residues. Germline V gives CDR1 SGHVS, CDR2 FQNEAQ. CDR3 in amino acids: CASSVGTARAYEQYF. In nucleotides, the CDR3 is TGTGCCAGCAGCGTGGGGACAGCGAGAGCCTACGAGCAGTACTTC.

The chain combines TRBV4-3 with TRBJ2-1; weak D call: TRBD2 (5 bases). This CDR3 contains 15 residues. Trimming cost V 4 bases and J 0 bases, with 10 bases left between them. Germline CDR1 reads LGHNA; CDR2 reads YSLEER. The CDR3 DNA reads TGCGCCAGCAGCCGCCGGGGAAGCTCCTACAATGAGCAGTTCTTC. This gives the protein CASSRRGSSYNEQFF.

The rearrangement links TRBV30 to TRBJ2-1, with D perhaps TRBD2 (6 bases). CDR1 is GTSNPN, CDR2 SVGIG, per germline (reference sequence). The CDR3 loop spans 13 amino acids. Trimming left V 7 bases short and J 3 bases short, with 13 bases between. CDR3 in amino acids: CASSLAGYNEQFF. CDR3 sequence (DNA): TGTGCCTCGTCACTAGCTGGCTACAATGAGCAGTTCTTC.

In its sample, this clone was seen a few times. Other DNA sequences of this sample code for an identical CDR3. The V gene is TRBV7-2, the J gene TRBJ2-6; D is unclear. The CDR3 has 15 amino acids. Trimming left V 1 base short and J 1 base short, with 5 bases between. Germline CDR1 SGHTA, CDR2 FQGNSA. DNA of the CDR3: TGTGCCAGCAGCTTAGGGGGATCTGGGGCCAACGTCCTGACTTTC. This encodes CASSLGGSGANVLTF.

This chain's CDR3 is CASSEAGGGNEQFF. CDR3 sequence (DNA): TGTGCCAGCAGCGAGGCGGGAGGAGGCAATGAGCAGTTCTTC. The chain has TRBV9 and TRBJ2-1; 8 bases match TRBD2. V trimming: 3 bases; J trimming: 6 bases; junction bases outside the gene matches: 5. The CDR3 loop spans 14 amino acids. Germline V gene sequence: CDR1 SGDLS, CDR2 YYNGEE.

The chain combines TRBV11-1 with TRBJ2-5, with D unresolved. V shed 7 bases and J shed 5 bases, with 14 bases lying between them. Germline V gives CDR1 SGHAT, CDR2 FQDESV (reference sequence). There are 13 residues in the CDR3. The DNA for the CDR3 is TGTGCCAGCACCCCAGAGGCCGGCGAGACCCAGTACTTC. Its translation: CASTPEAGETQYF.

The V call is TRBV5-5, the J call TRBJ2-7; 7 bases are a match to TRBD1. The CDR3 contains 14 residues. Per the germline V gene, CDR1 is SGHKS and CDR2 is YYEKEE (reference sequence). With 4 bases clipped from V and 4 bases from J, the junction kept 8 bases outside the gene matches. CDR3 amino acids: CASSPGTVLYEQYF. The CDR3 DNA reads TGTGCCAGCAGCCCCGGGACAGTGCTATACGAGCAGTACTTC.

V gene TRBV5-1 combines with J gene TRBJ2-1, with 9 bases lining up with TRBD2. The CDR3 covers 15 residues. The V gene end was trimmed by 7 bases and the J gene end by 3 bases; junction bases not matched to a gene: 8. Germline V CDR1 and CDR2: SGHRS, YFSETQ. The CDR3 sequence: CASLPGSGSYNEQFF. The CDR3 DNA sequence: TGCGCCAGCCTCCCGGGTAGCGGGAGCTACAATGAGCAGTTCTTC.

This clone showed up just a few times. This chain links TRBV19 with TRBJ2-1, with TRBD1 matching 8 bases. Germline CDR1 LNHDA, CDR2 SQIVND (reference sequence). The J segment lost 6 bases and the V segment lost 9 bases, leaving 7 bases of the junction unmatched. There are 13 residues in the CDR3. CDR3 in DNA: TGTGCCAGCGGACAGGGATTGGGCAATGAGCAGTTCTTC. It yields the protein CASGQGLGNEQFF.

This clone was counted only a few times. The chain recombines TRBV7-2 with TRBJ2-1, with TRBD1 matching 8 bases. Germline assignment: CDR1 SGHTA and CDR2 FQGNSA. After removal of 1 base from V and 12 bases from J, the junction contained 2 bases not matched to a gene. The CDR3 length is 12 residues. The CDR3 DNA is TGTGCCAGCAGCTTAGAAGGGACAGGGCAGTTCTTC. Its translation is CASSLEGTGQFF.

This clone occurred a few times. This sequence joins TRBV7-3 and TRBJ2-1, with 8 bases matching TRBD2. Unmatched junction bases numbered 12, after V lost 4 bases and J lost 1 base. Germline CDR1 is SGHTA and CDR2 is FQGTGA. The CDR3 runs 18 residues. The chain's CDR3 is CASSSSGTSGWSYNEQFF. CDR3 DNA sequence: TGTGCCAGCAGCTCGTCCGGGACTAGTGGTTGGTCCTACAATGAGCAGTTCTTC.